The present T cell receptor (beta chain) was sequenced within a study of blood T cell repertoires in COVID-19. In the original processing: Counts of nucleated cells, estimated from reference gene primer amplification, were obtained. Profiling relied on immunoSEQ multiplex PCR, and the TCRdb table lists in-frame clones only, not all of them. V and J calls and clone size are as listed in that table; D and trimming were resolved from the DNA. The sample consists of about 9,000 clones, about 86% of them appearing once. Concerning this clone: Other nucleotide sequences from this sample produce the same CDR3.

CDR1 is LGHNA and CDR2 is YSLEER in the germline V gene. CDR3 length: 15 residues. V lost 1 base to trimming and J lost 4 bases, with 11 bases between them. This TCR was recovered from a human donor in a cohort sampled during active COVID-19. Sequences were obtained from peripheral blood. The chain recombines TRBV4-3 with TRBJ1-3; weak D call: TRBD1 (6 bases). DNA of the CDR3: TGCGCCAGCAGCCAAGGGACAGCACGGGGAAACACCATATATTTT. It yields the protein CASSQGTARGNTIYF.